This T cell receptor beta chain is drawn from a study of T cell responses to AZD1222 COVID-19 vaccine. About the research overall: Combined were second doses at about 4 or about 12 weeks. Study results and caveats: Seropositivity was recorded at baseline in only 6 or 7 AZD1222 recipients. Nearly half of spike-specific TCRs reportedly target variant regions that are unmutated in the B.1.351 and B.1.1.7 variants. Sampling captured repertoires only after the peak T cell response.

The CDR3 covers 15 residues. Germline V gives CDR1 KGHDR, CDR2 SFDVKD. The V end was cut by 2 bases, the J end by 2 bases, with 11 bases between. Clones were read by immunoSEQ multiplex PCR, and TCRdb kept only the in-frame ones, dropping some. This table holds approximately 90,000 clones, 90% found once. There are a few counts of this clone. Its antigen is unidentified. The sequencing used peripheral blood, collected on day 0 of AZD1222 vaccination. The source of this sequence is an adult in good health. The chain recombines TRBV24-1 with TRBJ1-2; TRBD1 might be the D (5 bases). CDR3 bases: TGTGCCACCAGTGATTCTGGAGGGGCGAACTATGGCTACACCTTC. Translation gives CATSDSGGANYGYTF.